Following are 8 T cell receptor beta chains from one sample sequenced in a study of CD8+CD57+ T cells in acquired aplastic anemia. Genomic DNA, serving as template, underwent TCR beta VDJ and CDR3 profiling. TCRdb fed the reads into MiXCR, producing one record per CDR3 protein. Counted here are 150,000 or so distinct CDR3 sequences, around 52% occurring once; the ten biggest clones make up 25% to 40%. All patients picked for sequencing had shown, by flow cytometry, an expansion of CD8+CD57+ cells. The source material was sorted CD4+, CD8+, or CD8+CD57+ T cells (not recorded which) from PBMCs. These receptors all stem from a human donor with aplastic anemia.

Comments on this clonotype: This CDR3 fails to terminate in the conserved phenylalanine or tryptophan, so it likely reflects a read error. The chain couples TRBV2 to TRBJ2-7; D call uncertain. Germline V gives CDR1 SNHLY, CDR2 FYNNEI. The length of the CDR3 is 13 residues. V was clipped by 6 bases and J by 0 bases, with 9 bases between them. The CDR3 is CASSPQSSYEQYL. DNA of the CDR3: TGTGCCAGCAGCCCTCAGTCCTCCTACGAGCAGTACCTC.

Note on this clonotype: This may come from a read error, since a much larger clone is one base off. The genes are TRBV13 and TRBJ1-3; tentative D call: TRBD1 (5 bases). The CDR3 length is 16 residues. Trimming removed 4 bases from V and 2 bases from J, with 15 bases in between. CDR1 is PRHDT, CDR2 FYEKMQ, per germline (reference sequence). CDR3 in DNA: TGTGCCAGCAGCTCGCAGGGAGGTCCCCCTGGAAACACCATATATTTT. This codes for CASSSQGGPPGNTIYF.

This clonotype was picked up many times. The chain links TRBV6-1 to TRBJ1-6; 7 bases are shared with TRBD1. The CDR3 is made up of 16 amino acids. The V gene end was trimmed by 1 base and the J gene end by 6 bases; junction bases not matched to a gene: 6. From germline, CDR1 is MNHNS and CDR2 SASEGT. CDR3 amino acids: CASSEEPQGINSPLHF. DNA of the CDR3: TGTGCCAGCAGTGAAGAACCACAGGGGATTAATTCACCCCTCCACTTT.

The V gene is TRBV9, the J gene TRBJ1-6; D is unclear. V was trimmed by 4 bases and J by 7 bases, leaving 18 bases between them. Germline V lookup: CDR1 SGDLS, CDR2 YYNGEE. The CDR3 contains 16 residues. The CDR3 region has the DNA TGTGCCAGCAGCCAAGACTGGGCAGACGTCAATTCACCCCTCCACTTT. This translates into CASSQDWADVNSPLHF.

This clonotype has only a few counts. V is TRBV4-1 and J is TRBJ2-4; tentative D call: TRBD1 (5 bases). The length of the CDR3 is 17 residues. In germline, CDR1 is MGHRA, CDR2 YSYEKL. V was trimmed by 1 base and J by 0 bases, leaving 13 bases between them. The CDR3 nucleotides read TGCGCCAGCAGCCAAGGGACATTAGTTCTAGCCAAAAACATTCAGTACTTC. It translates to CASSQGTLVLAKNIQYF.

This clonotype was recorded at least ten times. The genes are TRBV19 and TRBJ2-7, with D tentatively TRBD1 (6 bases). The V end lost 6 bases, the J end lost 6 bases, and 30 bases lay between the germline ends. This CDR3 has 18 residues. Germline CDR1 reads LNHDA; CDR2 reads SQIVND (reference sequence). In DNA form, the CDR3 reads TGTGCCAGTAGCCTACAGGGTGCGGCGTTACCAGTACTGGGCGAGCAGTACTTC. The encoded protein is CASSLQGAALPVLGEQYF. Combining the CDR3 with reference TRBV19 and TRBJ2-7 gives the whole variable domain DGGITQSPKYLFRKEGQNVTLSCEQNLNHDAMYWYRQDPGQGLRLIYYSQIVNDFQKGDIAEGYSVSREKKESFPLTVTSAQKNPTAFYLCASSLQGAALPVLGEQYFGPGTRLTVT.

For the CDR3, the DNA is TGCAGTGCTAGTTCCCGGGACACAAACACCGGGGAGCTGTTTTTT. This encodes CSASSRDTNTGELFF. The J gene is TRBJ2-2, the V gene TRBV20-1, with TRBD1 as a possible D gene (6 bases). V lost 3 bases and J lost 2, with 13 bases in between. CDR1 is DFQATT and CDR2 is SNEGSKA in the germline V gene (reference sequence). The CDR3 spans 15 residues.

The J gene is TRBJ2-1, the V gene TRBV20-1, with D possibly called TRBD1 or TRBD2 (5 bases each). From germline, CDR1 is DFQATT and CDR2 SNEGSKA (reference sequence). There are 15 residues in the CDR3. V lost 5 bases to trimming and J lost 1 base, with 15 bases between them. In DNA form, the CDR3 reads TGCAGTGCTGGGACCGGGACGAGATCCTACAATGAGCAGTTCTTC. Protein product: CSAGTGTRSYNEQFF.